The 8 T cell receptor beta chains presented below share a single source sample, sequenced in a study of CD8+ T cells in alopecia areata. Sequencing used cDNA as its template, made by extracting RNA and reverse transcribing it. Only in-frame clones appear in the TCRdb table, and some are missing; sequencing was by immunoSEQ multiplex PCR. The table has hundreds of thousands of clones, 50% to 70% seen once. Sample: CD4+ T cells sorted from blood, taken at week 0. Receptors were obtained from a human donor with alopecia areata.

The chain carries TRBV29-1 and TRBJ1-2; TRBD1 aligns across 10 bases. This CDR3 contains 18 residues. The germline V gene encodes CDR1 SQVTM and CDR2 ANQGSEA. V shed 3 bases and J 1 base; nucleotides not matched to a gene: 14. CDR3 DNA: TGCAGCGTTGATTTGATTGGGACAGGGGCTTCGAGTAACTATGGCTACACCTTC. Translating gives CSVDLIGTGASSNYGYTF. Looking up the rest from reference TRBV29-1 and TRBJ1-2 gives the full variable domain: SAVISQKPSRDICQRGTSLTIQCQVDSQVTMMFWYRQQPGQSLTLIATANQGSEATYESGFVIDKFPISRPNLTFSTLTVSNMSPEDSSIYLCSVDLIGTGASSNYGYTFGSGTRLTVV.

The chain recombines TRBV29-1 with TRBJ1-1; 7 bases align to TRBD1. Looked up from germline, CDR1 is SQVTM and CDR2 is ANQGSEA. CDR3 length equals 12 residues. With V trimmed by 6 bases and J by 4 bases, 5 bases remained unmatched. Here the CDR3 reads CSVNRGATEAFF. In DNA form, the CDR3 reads TGCAGCGTAAACAGGGGCGCCACTGAAGCTTTCTTT.

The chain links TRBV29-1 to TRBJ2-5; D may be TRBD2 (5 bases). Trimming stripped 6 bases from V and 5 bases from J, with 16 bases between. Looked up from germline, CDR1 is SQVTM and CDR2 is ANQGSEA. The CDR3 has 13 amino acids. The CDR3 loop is CSVFGRTGETQYF. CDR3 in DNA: TGCAGCGTGTTTGGCCGTACGGGGGAGACCCAGTACTTC.

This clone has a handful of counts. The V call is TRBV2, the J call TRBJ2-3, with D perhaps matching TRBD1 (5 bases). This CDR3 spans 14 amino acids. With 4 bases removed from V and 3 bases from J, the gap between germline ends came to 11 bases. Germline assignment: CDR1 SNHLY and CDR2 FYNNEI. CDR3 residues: CASSVTKGTDTQYF. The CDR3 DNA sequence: TGTGCCAGCAGTGTAACTAAGGGGACAGATACGCAGTATTTT.

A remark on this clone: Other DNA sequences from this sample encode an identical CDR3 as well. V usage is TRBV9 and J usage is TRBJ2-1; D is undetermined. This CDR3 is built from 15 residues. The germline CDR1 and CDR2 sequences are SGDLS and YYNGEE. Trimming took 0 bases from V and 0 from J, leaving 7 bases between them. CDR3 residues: CASSVGVSSYNEQFF. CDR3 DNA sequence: TGTGCCAGCAGCGTAGGGGTGAGCTCCTACAATGAGCAGTTCTTC.

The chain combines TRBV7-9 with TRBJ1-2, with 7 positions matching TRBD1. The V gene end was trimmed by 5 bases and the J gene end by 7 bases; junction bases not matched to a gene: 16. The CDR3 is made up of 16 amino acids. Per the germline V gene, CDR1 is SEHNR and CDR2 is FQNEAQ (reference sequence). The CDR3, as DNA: TGTGCCAGCAGCCTCACCGGGACAGAGCTCTATGTTGGCTACACCTTC. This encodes CASSLTGTELYVGYTF.

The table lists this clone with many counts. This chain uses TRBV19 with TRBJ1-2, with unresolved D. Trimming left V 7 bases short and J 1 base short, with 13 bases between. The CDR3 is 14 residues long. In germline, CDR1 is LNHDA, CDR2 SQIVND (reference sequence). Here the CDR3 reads CASTYTAFNYGYTF. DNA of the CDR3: TGTGCCAGTACATACACAGCCTTTAACTATGGCTACACCTTC.

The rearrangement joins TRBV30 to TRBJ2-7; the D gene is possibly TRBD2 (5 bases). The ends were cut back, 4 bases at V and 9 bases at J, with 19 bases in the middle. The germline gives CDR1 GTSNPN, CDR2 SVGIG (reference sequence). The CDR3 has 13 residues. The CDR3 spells CAWITPASGRQYF. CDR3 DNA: TGTGCCTGGATCACTCCAGCCAGCGGTCGGCAGTACTTC.